The clone carrying this T cell receptor beta chain occurred a few times. Its matching antigen is unknown. The data stem from a study of T-cell memory formation after mild COVID-19. Study in general: TCR clusters mostly belonged to single donors.

TCRalpha and TCRbeta libraries used 5'RACE with constant-segment primers and UMIs. TCRdb recomputed calls from the 5' RACE reads with MiXCR, one row per CDR3 protein. The sample shows over 150,000 distinct CDR3 sequences, around 13% of them seen only once. The study, taken as a whole, reports: Specificity for SARS-CoV-2 was not confirmed among the second-wave clones peaking on day 37.

The CDR3 extends over 14 amino acids. CDR1 is SGHAT and CDR2 is FQNNGV in the germline V gene. The ends were cut back, 3 bases at V and 0 bases at J, with 8 bases in the middle. The receptor comes from a man in his late teens or twenties who had mild COVID-19 (a few samples of this study predate the infection). Cell type and time point are not known. The rearrangement joins TRBV11-2 to TRBJ1-1; D uncertain. The specimen sequenced was PBMCs or a T cell subset sorted from them (not recorded which). The CDR3, as DNA: TGTGCCAGCAGCTTCAGTAGCATGAACACTGAAGCTTTCTTT. Its protein product is CASSFSSMNTEAFF.